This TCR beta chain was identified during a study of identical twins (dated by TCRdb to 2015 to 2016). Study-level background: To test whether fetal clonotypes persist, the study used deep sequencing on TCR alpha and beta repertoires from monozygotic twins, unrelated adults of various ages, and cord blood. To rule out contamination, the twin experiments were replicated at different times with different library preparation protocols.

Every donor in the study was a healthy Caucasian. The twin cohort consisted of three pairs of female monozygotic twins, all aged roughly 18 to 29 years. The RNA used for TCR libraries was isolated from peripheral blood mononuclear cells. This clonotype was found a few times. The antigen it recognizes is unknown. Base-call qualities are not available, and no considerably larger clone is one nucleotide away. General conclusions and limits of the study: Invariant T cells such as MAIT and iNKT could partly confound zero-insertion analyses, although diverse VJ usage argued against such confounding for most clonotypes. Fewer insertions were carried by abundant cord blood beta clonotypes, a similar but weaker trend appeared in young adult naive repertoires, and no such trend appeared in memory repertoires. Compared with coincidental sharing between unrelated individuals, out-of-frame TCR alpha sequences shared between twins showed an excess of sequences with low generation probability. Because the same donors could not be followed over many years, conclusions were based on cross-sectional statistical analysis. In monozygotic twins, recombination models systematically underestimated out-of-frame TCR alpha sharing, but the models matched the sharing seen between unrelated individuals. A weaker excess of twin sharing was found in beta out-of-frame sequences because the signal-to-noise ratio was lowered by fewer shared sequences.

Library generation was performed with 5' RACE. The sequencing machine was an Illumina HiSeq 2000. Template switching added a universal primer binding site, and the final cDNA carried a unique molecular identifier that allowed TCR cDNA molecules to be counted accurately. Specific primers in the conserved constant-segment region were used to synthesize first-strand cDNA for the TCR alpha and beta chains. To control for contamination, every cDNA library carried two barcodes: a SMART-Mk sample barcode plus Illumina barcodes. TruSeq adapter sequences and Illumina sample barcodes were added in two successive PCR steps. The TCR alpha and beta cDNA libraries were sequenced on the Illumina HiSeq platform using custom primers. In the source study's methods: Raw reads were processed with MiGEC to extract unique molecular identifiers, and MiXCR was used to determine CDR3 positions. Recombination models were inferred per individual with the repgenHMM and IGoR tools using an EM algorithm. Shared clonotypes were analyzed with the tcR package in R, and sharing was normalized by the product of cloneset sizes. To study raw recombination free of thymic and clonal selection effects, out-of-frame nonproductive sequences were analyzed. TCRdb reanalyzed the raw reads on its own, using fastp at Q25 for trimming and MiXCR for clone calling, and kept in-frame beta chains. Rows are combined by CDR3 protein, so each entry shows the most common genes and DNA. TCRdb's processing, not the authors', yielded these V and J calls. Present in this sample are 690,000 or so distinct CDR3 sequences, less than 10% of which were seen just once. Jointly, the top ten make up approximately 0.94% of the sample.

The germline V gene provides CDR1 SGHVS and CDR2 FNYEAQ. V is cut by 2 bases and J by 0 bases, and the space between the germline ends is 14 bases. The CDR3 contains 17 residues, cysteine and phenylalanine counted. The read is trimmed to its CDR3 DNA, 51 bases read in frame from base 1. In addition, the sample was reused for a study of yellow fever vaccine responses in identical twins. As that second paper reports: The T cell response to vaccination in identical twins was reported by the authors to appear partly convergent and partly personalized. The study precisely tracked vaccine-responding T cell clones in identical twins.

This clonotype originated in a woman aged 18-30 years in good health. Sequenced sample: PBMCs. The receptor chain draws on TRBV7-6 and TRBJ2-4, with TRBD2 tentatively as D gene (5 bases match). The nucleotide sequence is TGTGCCAGCAGCTTAAAGGGAGTCGGGCTAGCCAAAAACATTCAGTACTTC. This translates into CASSLKGVGLAKNIQYF.